These 8 T cell receptor beta chains were all obtained from the same sample, sequenced in a study of T cells after yellow fever vaccination. TCRdb re-called the 5' RACE reads through MiXCR, storing one row per CDR3 protein. The sample has 500,000 to 650,000 distinct CDR3 sequences, approximately 13% seen once; the top ten hold more than 13%. The sample in question was PBMCs, obtained on the day of the yellow fever booster vaccination. These receptors came from a man aged 25-45 years who received the YFV17D yellow fever vaccine.

The CDR3 reads CASSLSSSRNEQYF. DNA of the CDR3: TGTGCCAGCAGTTTATCTAGCTCAAGGAACGAGCAGTACTTC. The chain joins TRBV28 to TRBJ2-7; D is possibly TRBD2 (5 bases). This CDR3 spans 14 amino acids. From germline, CDR1 is MDHEN and CDR2 SYDVKM. V was pared by 1 base and J by 5 bases, with 12 bases between.

The CDR3 loop is CSAMHGSGNQPQHF. As DNA, the CDR3 is TGCAGTGCTATGCACGGCAGCGGCAATCAGCCCCAGCATTTT. The chain uses TRBV20-1 and TRBJ1-5; no firm D call. This CDR3 contains 14 residues. CDR1 and CDR2 from the germline V gene are DFQATT and SNEGSKA (reference sequence). V shed 4 bases and J shed 2 bases, with 12 bases lying between them.

A note on this clonotype: Sequence at one end of the junction differs from germline and may be a read error. The chain is built from TRBV29-1 and TRBJ2-7; 7 bases fit TRBD2. In germline, CDR1 is SQVTM, CDR2 ANQGSEA. This CDR3 has 15 residues. The CDR3 loop is CSVQNLRDYSFEQYF. For the CDR3, the DNA is TGCAGCGTTCAAAACCTCCGGGACTACTCCTTCGAGCAGTACTTC.

This clonotype was observed a handful of times. The chain has TRBV7-8 and TRBJ2-6, with 7 positions matching TRBD2. CDR1 and CDR2 (germline): SGHVS, FQNEAQ. V shed 0 bases and J 0 bases; nucleotides not matched to a gene: 8. The CDR3 contains 19 residues. The CDR3 region is CASSLAGRAGSSGANVLTF. CDR3 in DNA: TGTGCCAGCAGCTTAGCCGGGAGAGCGGGAAGCTCTGGGGCCAACGTCCTGACTTTC. Full variable domain (rest looked up from reference TRBV7-8 and TRBJ2-6): GAGVSQSPRYKVAKRGQDVALRCDPISGHVSLFWYQQALGQGPEFLTYFQNEAQLDKSGLPSDRFFAERPEGSVSTLKIQRTQQEDSAVYLCASSLAGRAGSSGANVLTFGAGSRLTVL.

This clonotype occurred a few times. J is TRBJ2-7 and V is TRBV6-5, with D perhaps matching TRBD1 (5 bases). The CDR3 runs to 16 residues. V shed 4 bases and J shed 2 bases, with 18 bases lying between them. Germline CDR1 and CDR2: MNHEY and SVGAGI. Written as DNA, the CDR3 is TGTGCCAGCAGTTTCACGAGGACAATTCAAACCTACGAGCAGTACTTC. Translation gives CASSFTRTIQTYEQYF.

This clonotype was counted a few times. The chain links TRBV15 to TRBJ2-2; no firm D call. V gave up 0 bases and J gave up 6 bases, with 8 bases separating them. Germline V gene lookup returns CDR1 LNHNV and CDR2 YYDKDF (reference sequence). This CDR3 spans 14 amino acids. The CDR3 bases are TGTGCCACCAGCAGAGATGGATTGGCCGGGGAGCTGTTTTTT. Its protein is CATSRDGLAGELFF.

This clonotype was counted a few times. The chain joins TRBV7-2 to TRBJ2-5, with TRBD1 matching 7 bases. The germline V gene has CDR1 SGHTA and CDR2 FQGNSA. This CDR3 has 16 amino acids. V dropped 4 bases and J dropped 2; count of bases not matched to a gene: 10. CDR3 protein: CASSSRRGSGQETQYF. DNA for the CDR3: TGTGCCAGCAGCTCACGCAGGGGGTCGGGGCAAGAGACCCAGTACTTC.

The chain uses TRBV11-1 and TRBJ2-5; 8 nucleotides line up with TRBD1. V shed 1 base and J 5 bases; nucleotides not matched to a gene: 18. The CDR3 contains 19 residues. Germline-derived CDR1 and CDR2 are SGHAT and FQDESV (reference sequence). The CDR3 region has the DNA TGTGCCAGCAGCTTAGTTGGACAGGGCTCTCTCAAGGGCTGGGAGACCCAGTACTTC. It codes for CASSLVGQGSLKGWETQYF. Full variable domain (outside the CDR3, taken from reference TRBV11-1 and TRBJ2-5): EAEVAQSPRYKITEKSQAVAFWCDPISGHATLYWYRQILGQGPELLVQFQDESVVDDSQLPKDRFSAERLKGVDSTLKIQPAELGDSAMYLCASSLVGQGSLKGWETQYFGPGTRLLVL.